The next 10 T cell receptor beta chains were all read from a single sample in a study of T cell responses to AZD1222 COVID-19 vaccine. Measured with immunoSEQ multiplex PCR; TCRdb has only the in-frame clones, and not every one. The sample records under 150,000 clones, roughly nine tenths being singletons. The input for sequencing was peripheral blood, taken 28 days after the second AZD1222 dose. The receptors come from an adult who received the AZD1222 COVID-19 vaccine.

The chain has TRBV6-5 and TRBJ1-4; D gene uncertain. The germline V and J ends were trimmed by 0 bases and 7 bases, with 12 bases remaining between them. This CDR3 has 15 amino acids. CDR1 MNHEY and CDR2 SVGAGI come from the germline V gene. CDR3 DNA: TGTGCCAGCAGTTACTCGAACCCGCGCCCTGAAAAACTGTTTTTT. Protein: CASSYSNPRPEKLFF.

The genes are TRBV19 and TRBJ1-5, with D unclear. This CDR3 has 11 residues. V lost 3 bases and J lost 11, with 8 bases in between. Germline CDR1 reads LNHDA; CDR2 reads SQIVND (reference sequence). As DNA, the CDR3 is TGTGCCAGTAGTATTCAGTCAGCCCAGCATTTT. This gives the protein CASSIQSAQHF.

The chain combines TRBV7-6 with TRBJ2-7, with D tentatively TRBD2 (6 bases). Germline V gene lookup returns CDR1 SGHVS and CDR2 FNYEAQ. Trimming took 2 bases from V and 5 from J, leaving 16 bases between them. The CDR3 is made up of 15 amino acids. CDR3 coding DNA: TGTGCCAGCAGCTTAAGGGCCTGGGGGGTGGACGAGCAGTACTTC. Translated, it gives CASSLRAWGVDEQYF.

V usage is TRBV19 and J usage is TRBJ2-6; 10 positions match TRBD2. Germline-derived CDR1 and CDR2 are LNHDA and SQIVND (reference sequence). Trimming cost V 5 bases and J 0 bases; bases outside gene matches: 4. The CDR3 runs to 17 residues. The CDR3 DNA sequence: TGTGCCAGTAGTGAACTAGCGGGGATCTCTGGGGCCAACGTCCTGACTTTC. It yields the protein CASSELAGISGANVLTF.

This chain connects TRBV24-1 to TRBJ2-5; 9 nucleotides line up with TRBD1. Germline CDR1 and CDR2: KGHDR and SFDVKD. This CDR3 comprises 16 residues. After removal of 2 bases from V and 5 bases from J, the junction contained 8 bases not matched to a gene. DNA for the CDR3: TGTGCCACCAGTGATTCCCGAAGGACAGGGGTCGAGACCCAGTACTTC. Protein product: CATSDSRRTGVETQYF.

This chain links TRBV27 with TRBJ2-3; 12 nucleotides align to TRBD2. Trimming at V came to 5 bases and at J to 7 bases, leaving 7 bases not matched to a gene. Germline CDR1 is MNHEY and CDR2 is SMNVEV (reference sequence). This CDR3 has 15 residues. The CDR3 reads CASSPGTSGPYTQYF. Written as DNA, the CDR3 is TGTGCCAGCAGTCCGGGGACTAGCGGGCCATATACGCAGTATTTT.

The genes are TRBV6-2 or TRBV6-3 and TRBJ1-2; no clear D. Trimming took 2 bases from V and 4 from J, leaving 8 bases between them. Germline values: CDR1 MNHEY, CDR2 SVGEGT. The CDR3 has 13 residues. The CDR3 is CASSYADVYGYTF. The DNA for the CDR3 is TGTGCCAGCAGTTACGCGGATGTCTATGGCTACACCTTC.

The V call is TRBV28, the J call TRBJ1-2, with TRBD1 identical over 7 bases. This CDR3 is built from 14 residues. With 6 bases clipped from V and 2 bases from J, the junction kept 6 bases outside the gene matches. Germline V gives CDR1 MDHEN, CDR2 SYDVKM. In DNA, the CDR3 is TGTGCCAGCAGACCAGGGGGGGCAAACTATGGCTACACCTTC. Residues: CASRPGGANYGYTF.

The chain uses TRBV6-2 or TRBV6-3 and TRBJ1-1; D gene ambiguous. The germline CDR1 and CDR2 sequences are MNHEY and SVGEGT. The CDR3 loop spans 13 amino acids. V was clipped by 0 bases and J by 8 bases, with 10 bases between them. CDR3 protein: CASSYSIRDEAFF. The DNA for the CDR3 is TGTGCCAGCAGTTACTCGATCAGAGACGAAGCTTTCTTT.

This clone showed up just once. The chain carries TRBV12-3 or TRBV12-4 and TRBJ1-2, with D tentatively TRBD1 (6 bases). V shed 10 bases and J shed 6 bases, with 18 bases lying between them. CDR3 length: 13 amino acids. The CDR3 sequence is CATSPGQINGYTF. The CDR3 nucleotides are TGTGCCACATCCCCGGGACAAATAAATGGCTACACCTTC.